The source of this T cell receptor (beta chain) is a study of T-cell reconstitution after alpha-beta-depleted transplantation in children. General study points: Roughly two months post-transplant, alpha-beta T cells reportedly originated from several hundred graft clones that had expanded.

Unique molecular identifiers were incorporated when the TCRbeta library was constructed. In TCRdb, the PCR reads were re-called with MiXCR into one record per CDR3 protein. The sample contains hundreds of thousands of distinct CDR3 sequences, 23% of which appear only once. Points on this clonotype: Its antigen is undetermined.

The trim removed 6 bases at V and 8 bases at J, leaving 15 bases unmatched. CDR1 is MNHNS, CDR2 SASEGT, per germline. The CDR3 totals 16 residues. This chain connects TRBV6-1 to TRBJ1-4; 7 bases agree with TRBD1. This sequence was found in a boy under two years old who had a stem cell transplant for acute myeloid leukemia, so the T cells may come from the graft donor. This specimen was PBMCs, mostly from graft donor cells, taken 360 days after TCRalphabeta/CD19-depleted stem cell transplant. The CDR3 DNA reads TGTGCCAGCAGCGACGCTCTACAGGGGCTTGGGGAAAAACTGTTTTTT. Protein sequence: CASSDALQGLGEKLFF.